The 20 T cell receptor beta chains below come from one sample, sequenced in a study of radiation and T cells in renal cell carcinoma. Measured with immunoSEQ multiplex PCR; TCRdb has only the in-frame clones, and not every one. The profile covers around 100,000 clones, with 84% appearing a single time and around 7.7% taken by the ten largest. Time point denoted: blood 4 weeks post-SBRT, at nephrectomy. Described treatment: 15 Gy SBRT to primary tumor, nephrectomy 4 weeks later. Specimen: blood, collected from a patient whose treatment included radiotherapy and nephrectomy. The receptors come from a man in his sixties with renal cell carcinoma.

This clone was detected many times. The V gene is TRBV5-4, the J gene TRBJ2-7; 8 positions match TRBD2. The CDR3 consists of 16 residues. The germline V gene encodes CDR1 SGHNT and CDR2 YYREEE (reference sequence). Trimming at V came to 4 bases and at J to 0 bases, leaving 9 bases not matched to a gene. CDR3 bases: TGTGCCAGCAGCCAGCCTTTAGCGGGATCCTCCTACGAGCAGTACTTC. Translated, it gives CASSQPLAGSSYEQYF.

The chain joins TRBV7-8 to TRBJ2-5, with 11 bases identical to TRBD2. J lost 1 base, V lost 5 bases, and 6 bases had no gene match. The germline CDR1 and CDR2 sequences are SGHVS and FQNEAQ. The CDR3 has 16 amino acids. This CDR3 reads CASSRGTSGSQETQYF. DNA of the CDR3: TGTGCCAGCAGCCGCGGGACTAGCGGATCCCAAGAGACCCAGTACTTC. The variable domain in full, with the rest retrieved from reference TRBV7-8 and TRBJ2-5, is GAGVSQSPRYKVAKRGQDVALRCDPISGHVSLFWYQQALGQGPEFLTYFQNEAQLDKSGLPSDRFFAERPEGSVSTLKIQRTQQEDSAVYLCASSRGTSGSQETQYFGPGTRLLVL.

This chain links TRBV11-1 with TRBJ2-1; the D call may be TRBD1 or TRBD2 (7 bases each). Germline CDR1 is SGHAT and CDR2 is FQDESV (reference sequence). The CDR3 extends over 18 amino acids. Trimming shortened V by 0 bases and J by 0 bases, and 15 bases separated the two germline ends. The CDR3 sequence is CASSLAQGEGHSYNEQFF. In DNA, the CDR3 is TGTGCCAGCAGCTTAGCGCAGGGGGAGGGCCACTCCTACAATGAGCAGTTCTTC.

This rearrangement joins TRBV6-5 to TRBJ2-1; the D gene could be TRBD1 or TRBD2 (5 bases each). V was cut by 9 bases and J by 8 bases, with 14 bases left in between. In germline, CDR1 is MNHEY, CDR2 SVGAGI. CDR3 size: 12 residues. CDR3 region: CASARGADEQFF. In DNA form, the CDR3 reads TGTGCCAGTGCTCGAGGGGCAGATGAGCAGTTCTTC.

The chain has TRBV7-2 and TRBJ2-7; weak D call: TRBD1 (6 bases). CDR1 and CDR2 from the germline V gene are SGHTA and FQGNSA. There are 16 residues in the CDR3. V lost 5 bases, J lost 3 bases, and 20 bases lay in between. CDR3 region: CASSPRGIGTHYEQYF. The CDR3 nucleotides read TGTGCCAGCAGCCCTAGGGGGATAGGGACCCACTACGAGCAGTACTTC. Using reference TRBV7-2 and TRBJ2-7 for the parts outside the CDR3, the full variable domain is GAGVSQSPSNKVTEKGKDVELRCDPISGHTALYWYRQSLGQGLEFLIYFQGNSAPDKSGLPSDRFSAERTGGSVSTLTIQRTQQEDSAVYLCASSPRGIGTHYEQYFGPGTRLTVT.

This chain connects TRBV6-6 to TRBJ2-3, with D possibly being TRBD2 (6 bases). Germline V lookup: CDR1 MNHNY, CDR2 SVGAGI (reference sequence). The ends were cut back, 2 bases at V and 6 bases at J, with 12 bases in the middle. The CDR3 loop spans 14 amino acids. This CDR3 reads CASSYRAGRDTQYF. The CDR3 coding sequence is TGTGCCAGCAGTTACCGGGCGGGGAGGGATACGCAGTATTTT.

This clone has a single count. CDR3 nucleotides: TGTGCCAGCAGTTTAGGGCAGGCTAGAAGGGCAGAGACCCAGTACTTC. This encodes CASSLGQARRAETQYF. The chain is built from TRBV28 and TRBJ2-5; D uncertain. This CDR3 is 16 amino acids long. V was pared by 2 bases and J by 4 bases, with 17 bases between. Germline CDR1 MDHEN, CDR2 SYDVKM.

The chain uses TRBV19 and TRBJ2-7; D perhaps matches TRBD1 (6 bases). Per germline, CDR1 LNHDA and CDR2 SQIVND (reference sequence). V shed 6 bases and J shed 4 bases, with 13 bases lying between them. The CDR3 spans 13 residues. CDR3 residues: CASSPRGLYEQYF. The CDR3 bases are TGTGCCAGTAGCCCCAGGGGTTTATACGAGCAGTACTTC.

The V gene is TRBV29-1, the J gene TRBJ2-5, with D perhaps being TRBD1 or TRBD2 (6 bases each). This CDR3 spans 14 amino acids. Trimming left V 4 bases short and J 7 bases short, with 19 bases between. Germline V gene lookup returns CDR1 SQVTM and CDR2 ANQGSEA. The CDR3, as DNA: TGCAGCGTTGGAGGGGGGCAGACAGGTCGGACCCAGTACTTC. The encoded protein is CSVGGGQTGRTQYF.

This clone was seen more than once but under ten times. The chain uses TRBV5-4 and TRBJ1-1; 7 bases map to TRBD1. The V segment lost 2 bases and the J segment 6 bases; nucleotides outside the gene matches: 7. Germline values: CDR1 SGHNT, CDR2 YYREEE (reference sequence). This CDR3 comprises 14 residues. The CDR3 reads CASSFPGGKAEAFF. The CDR3 DNA reads as TGTGCCAGCAGCTTCCCAGGGGGAAAAGCTGAAGCTTTCTTT. Variable domain in full (rest from reference TRBV5-4 and TRBJ1-1): ETGVTQSPTHLIKTRGQQVTLRCSSQSGHNTVSWYQQALGQGPQFIFQYYREEENGRGNFPPRFSGLQFPNYSSELNVNALELDDSALYLCASSFPGGKAEAFFGQGTRLTVV.

The rearrangement uses TRBV27 and TRBJ2-5; D gene uncertain. Trimming took off 8 bases at V and 5 bases at J, with 9 bases between the two ends. CDR1 is MNHEY, CDR2 SMNVEV, per germline (reference sequence). The CDR3 is made up of 11 amino acids. In nucleotides, the CDR3 is TGTGCCAGCGGCCCCCCGGAGACCCAGTACTTC. It codes for CASGPPETQYF.

The V call is TRBV5-4, the J call TRBJ2-2, with TRBD2 matching over 8 bases. Germline loops: CDR1 SGHNT, CDR2 YYREEE (reference sequence). This CDR3 contains 15 residues. The trim removed 5 bases at V and 5 bases at J, leaving 8 bases unmatched. In nucleotides, the CDR3 is TGTGCCAGCAGTCAACTAGCGGAGGCAACCGGGGAGCTGTTTTTT. It yields the protein CASSQLAEATGELFF. Variable domain in full (rest from reference TRBV5-4 and TRBJ2-2): ETGVTQSPTHLIKTRGQQVTLRCSSQSGHNTVSWYQQALGQGPQFIFQYYREEENGRGNFPPRFSGLQFPNYSSELNVNALELDDSALYLCASSQLAEATGELFFGEGSRLTVL.

This clone has more than one count but fewer than ten. The chain uses TRBV9 and TRBJ1-1, with D possibly TRBD1 on 6 matching bases. CDR1 SGDLS and CDR2 YYNGEE come from the germline V gene. The CDR3 runs 16 residues. Between the trimmed V and J ends, which lost 4 bases and 1 base, there was a span of 17 bases. The CDR3 DNA follows: TGTGCCAGCAGCCCGGATTGGGGACATCAGAACACTGAAGCTTTCTTT. Its protein product is CASSPDWGHQNTEAFF. Variable domain in full (rest from reference TRBV9 and TRBJ1-1): DSGVTQTPKHLITATGQRVTLRCSPRSGDLSVYWYQQSLDQGLQFLIQYYNGEERAKGNILERFSAQQFPDLHSELNLSSLELGDSALYFCASSPDWGHQNTEAFFGQGTRLTVV.

This chain connects TRBV11-2 to TRBJ1-1; a possible D gene is TRBD1 (6 bases). The CDR3 consists of 13 residues. Trimming left V 4 bases short and J 1 base short, with 7 bases between. Germline CDR1 is SGHAT and CDR2 is FQNNGV. CDR3 coding DNA: TGTGCCAGCAGCTGGGGACAGAACACTGAAGCTTTCTTT. Protein product: CASSWGQNTEAFF. The full variable domain, its missing parts supplied by reference TRBV11-2 and TRBJ1-1, is EAGVAQSPRYKIIEKRQSVAFWCNPISGHATLYWYQQILGQGPKLLIQFQNNGVVDDSQLPKDRFSAERLKGVDSTLKIQPAKLEDSAVYLCASSWGQNTEAFFGQGTRLTVV.

The chain carries TRBV28 and TRBJ2-7; no firm D call. Germline CDR1 and CDR2: MDHEN and SYDVKM. The CDR3 totals 13 residues. Deletions cut 5 bases from V and 1 base from J, with 9 bases between. The CDR3 sequence: CASSPVWSYEQYF. DNA for the CDR3: TGTGCCAGCAGTCCGGTGTGGTCCTACGAGCAGTACTTC.

This sequence joins TRBV19 and TRBJ1-2, with no clear D. The CDR3 is made up of 12 amino acids. Trimming took off 6 bases at V and 4 bases at J, with 9 bases between the two ends. CDR1 is LNHDA and CDR2 is SQIVND in the germline V gene (reference sequence). The CDR3 DNA reads as TGTGCCAGTAGGTTAACTGGCTATGGCTACACCTTC. Translating it yields CASRLTGYGYTF.

The chain uses TRBV6-1 and TRBJ2-3; 7 positions match TRBD2. The CDR3 runs 17 residues. The J segment lost 4 bases and the V segment lost 2 bases, leaving 12 bases of the junction unmatched. Germline-derived CDR1 and CDR2 are MNHNS and SASEGT. The CDR3 here is CASSEKVGSGYPDTQYF. The DNA of the CDR3 is TGTGCCAGCAGTGAAAAGGTCGGTAGCGGGTATCCAGATACGCAGTATTTT.

The chain is built from TRBV15 and TRBJ1-1; no firm D call. CDR1 and CDR2 from the germline V gene are LNHNV and YYDKDF (reference sequence). V shed 4 bases and J shed 4 bases, with 13 bases lying between them. The CDR3 covers 14 residues. The CDR3 DNA reads as TGTGCCACCAGCATCGCCGCGAAGTTCACTGAAGCTTTCTTT. As protein: CATSIAAKFTEAFF.

CDR3 sequence reads: CASSPGVELNTEAFF. The DNA of the CDR3 is TGCGCCAGCAGCCCGGGGGTAGAGCTGAACACTGAAGCTTTCTTT. The J gene is TRBJ1-1, the V gene TRBV5-1; tentative D call: TRBD1 (5 bases). CDR3 length: 15 residues. Germline loops: CDR1 SGHRS, CDR2 YFSETQ. V was pared by 4 bases and J by 0 bases, with 13 bases between.

This chain uses TRBV14 with TRBJ2-3; 7 positions match TRBD2. V lost 1 base to trimming and J lost 2 bases; unmatched junction nucleotides: 12. Germline V CDR1 and CDR2: SGHDN, FVKESK. The CDR3 has 18 residues. CDR3 bases: TGTGCCAGCAGCCAAGGGATCGGAGGGAGGGCCACCACAGATACGCAGTATTTT. Translated: CASSQGIGGRATTDTQYF.